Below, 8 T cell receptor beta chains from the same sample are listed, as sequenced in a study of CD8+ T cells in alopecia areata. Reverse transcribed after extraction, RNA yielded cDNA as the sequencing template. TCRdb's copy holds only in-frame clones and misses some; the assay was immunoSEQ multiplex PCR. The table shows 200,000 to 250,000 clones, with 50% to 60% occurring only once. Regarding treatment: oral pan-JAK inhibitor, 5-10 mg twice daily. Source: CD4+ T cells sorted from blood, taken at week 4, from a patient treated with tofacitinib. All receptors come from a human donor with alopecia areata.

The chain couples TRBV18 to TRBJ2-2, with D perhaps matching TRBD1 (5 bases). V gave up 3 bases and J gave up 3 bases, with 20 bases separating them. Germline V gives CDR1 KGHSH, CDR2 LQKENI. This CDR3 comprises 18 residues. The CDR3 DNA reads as TGTGCCAGCTCACCGGAAGGGGCAGGGCGGATGGACACCGGGGAGCTGTTTTTT. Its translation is CASSPEGAGRMDTGELFF.

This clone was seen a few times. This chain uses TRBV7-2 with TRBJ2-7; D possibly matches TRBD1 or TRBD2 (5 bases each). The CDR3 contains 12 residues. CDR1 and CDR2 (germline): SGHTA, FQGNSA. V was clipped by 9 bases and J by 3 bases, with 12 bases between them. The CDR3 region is CASGDGSYEQYF. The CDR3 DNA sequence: TGTGCCAGTGGGGACGGAAGCTACGAGCAGTACTTC. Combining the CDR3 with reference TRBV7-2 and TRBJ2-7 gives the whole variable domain GAGVSQSPSNKVTEKGKDVELRCDPISGHTALYWYRQSLGQGLEFLIYFQGNSAPDKSGLPSDRFSAERTGGSVSTLTIQRTQQEDSAVYLCASGDGSYEQYFGPGTRLTVT.

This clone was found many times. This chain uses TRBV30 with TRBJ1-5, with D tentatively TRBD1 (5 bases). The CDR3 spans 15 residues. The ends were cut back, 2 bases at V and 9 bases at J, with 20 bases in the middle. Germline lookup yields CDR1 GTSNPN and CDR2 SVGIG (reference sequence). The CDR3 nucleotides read TGTGCCTGGAGTTCGCCAGGGTCCTCGAATGTGCCCCAGCATTTT. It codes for CAWSSPGSSNVPQHF. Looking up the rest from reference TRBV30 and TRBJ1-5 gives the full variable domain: SQTIHQWPATLVQPVGSPLSLECTVEGTSNPNLYWYRQAAGRGLQLLFYSVGIGQISSEVPQNLSASRPQDRQFILSSKKLLLSDSGFYLCAWSSPGSSNVPQHFGDGTRLSIL.

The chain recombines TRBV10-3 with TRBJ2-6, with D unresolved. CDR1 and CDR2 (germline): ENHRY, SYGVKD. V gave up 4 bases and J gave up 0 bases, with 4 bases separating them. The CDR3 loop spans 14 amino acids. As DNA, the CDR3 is TGTGCCATCAGTGCAGACTCTGGGGCCAACGTCCTGACTTTC. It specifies CAISADSGANVLTF.

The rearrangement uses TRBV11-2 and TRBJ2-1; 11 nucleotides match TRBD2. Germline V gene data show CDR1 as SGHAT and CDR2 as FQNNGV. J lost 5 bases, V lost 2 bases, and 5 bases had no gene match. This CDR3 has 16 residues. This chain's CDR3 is CASSLMIAGGNNEQFF. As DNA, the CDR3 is TGTGCCAGCAGCTTAATGATAGCGGGGGGGAACAATGAGCAGTTCTTC.

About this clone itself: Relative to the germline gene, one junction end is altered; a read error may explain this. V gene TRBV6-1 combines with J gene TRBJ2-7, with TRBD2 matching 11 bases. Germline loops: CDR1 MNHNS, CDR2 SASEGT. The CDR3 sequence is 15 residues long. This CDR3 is CAISEIAGGPYEQYF. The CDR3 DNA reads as TGTGCCATCAGTGAAATAGCGGGGGGGCCTTACGAGCAGTACTTC.

The CDR3 reads CAWKGQLNTEAFF. DNA of the CDR3: TGTGCCTGGAAGGGCCAGCTGAACACTGAAGCTTTCTTT. V and J are TRBV30 and TRBJ1-1; D unresolved. The V end was cut by 4 bases, the J end by 0 bases, with 9 bases between. Looked up from germline, CDR1 is GTSNPN and CDR2 is SVGIG (reference sequence). This CDR3 is 13 amino acids long. Combining the CDR3 with reference TRBV30 and TRBJ1-1 gives the whole variable domain SQTIHQWPATLVQPVGSPLSLECTVEGTSNPNLYWYRQAAGRGLQLLFYSVGIGQISSEVPQNLSASRPQDRQFILSSKKLLLSDSGFYLCAWKGQLNTEAFFGQGTRLTVV.

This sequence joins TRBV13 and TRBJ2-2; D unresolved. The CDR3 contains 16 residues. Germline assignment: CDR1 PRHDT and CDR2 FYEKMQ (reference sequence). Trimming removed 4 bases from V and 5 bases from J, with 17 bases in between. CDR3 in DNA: TGTGCCAGCAGCTCTCCCCTGGGGTTCGGGACCGGGGAGCTGTTTTTT. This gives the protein CASSSPLGFGTGELFF.